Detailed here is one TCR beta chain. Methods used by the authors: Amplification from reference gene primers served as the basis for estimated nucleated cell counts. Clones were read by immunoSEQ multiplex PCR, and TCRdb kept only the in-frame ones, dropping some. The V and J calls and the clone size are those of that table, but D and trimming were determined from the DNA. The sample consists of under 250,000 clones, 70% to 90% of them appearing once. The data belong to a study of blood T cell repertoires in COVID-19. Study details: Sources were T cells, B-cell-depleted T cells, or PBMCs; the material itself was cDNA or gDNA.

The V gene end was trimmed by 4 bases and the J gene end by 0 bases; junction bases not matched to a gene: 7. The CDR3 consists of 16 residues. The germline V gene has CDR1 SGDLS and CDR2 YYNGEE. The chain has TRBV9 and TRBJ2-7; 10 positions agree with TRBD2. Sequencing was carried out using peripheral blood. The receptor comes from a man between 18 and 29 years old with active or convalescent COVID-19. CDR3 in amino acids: CASSPAAGGPSYEQYF. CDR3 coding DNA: TGTGCCAGCAGCCCCGCAGCGGGGGGGCCCTCCTACGAGCAGTACTTC.